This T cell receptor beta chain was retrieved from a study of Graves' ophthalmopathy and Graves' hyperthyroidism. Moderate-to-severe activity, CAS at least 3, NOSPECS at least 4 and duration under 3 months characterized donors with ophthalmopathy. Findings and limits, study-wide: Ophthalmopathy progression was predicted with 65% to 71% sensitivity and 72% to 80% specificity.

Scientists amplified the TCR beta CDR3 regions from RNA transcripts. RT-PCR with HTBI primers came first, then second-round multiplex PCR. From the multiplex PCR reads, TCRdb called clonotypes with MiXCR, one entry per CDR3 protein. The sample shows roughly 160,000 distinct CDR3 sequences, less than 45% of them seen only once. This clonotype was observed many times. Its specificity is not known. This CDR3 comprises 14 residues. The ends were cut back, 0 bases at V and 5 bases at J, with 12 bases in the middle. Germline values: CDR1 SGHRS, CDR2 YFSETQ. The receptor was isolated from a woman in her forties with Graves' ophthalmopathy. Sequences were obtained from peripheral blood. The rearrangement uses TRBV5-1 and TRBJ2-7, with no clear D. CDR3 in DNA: TGCGCCAGCAGCTTGGGGTACAAGGGCGACGAGCAGTACTTC. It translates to CASSLGYKGDEQYF.